A single T cell receptor (beta chain) is shown here with its context. Authors' analysis steps: Nucleated cell number was recorded as an estimate derived from reference gene primer amplification. Clones were read by immunoSEQ multiplex PCR, and TCRdb kept only the in-frame ones, dropping some. V, J and clone size are those of that table, while D and trimming were read from the DNA. The sample includes 150,000 to 200,000 clones, approximately 79% seen only once; the top ten take roughly 19%. The data derive from a study of blood T cell repertoires in COVID-19. Study-level information: Sites across the United States, Italy and Spain contributed samples from acute and convalescent COVID-19. PBMCs, B-cell-depleted T cells, or T cells were the source of the cDNA or gDNA that made up the material.

Trimming removed 0 bases from V and 2 bases from J, with 7 bases in between. In germline, CDR1 is MNHEY, CDR2 SMNVEV (reference sequence). The CDR3 loop spans 14 amino acids. This sequence was found in an elderly woman with acute or convalescent COVID-19. The rearrangement uses TRBV27 and TRBJ1-1; D call uncertain. The sample was peripheral blood. In DNA, the CDR3 is TGTGCCAGCAGTTTATCTGCAGTCAACACTGAAGCTTTCTTT. Translation: CASSLSAVNTEAFF.